These 27 T cell receptor beta chains came from one sample sequenced in a study of T cells after yellow fever vaccination. TCRdb itself ran the 5' RACE reads through MiXCR, one entry per CDR3 protein. The sample yields fewer than 500,000 distinct CDR3 sequences, around 20% seen once. Sequencing was performed on PBMCs, taken before the yellow fever booster vaccination. The receptor set was obtained from a man aged 18 to 29 who received the YFV17D yellow fever vaccine.

This clonotype was counted a few times. As DNA, the CDR3 is TGTGCCAGCAGCTTAATCCAGGTTCGGGATACGCAGTATTTT. This gives the protein CASSLIQVRDTQYF. The V call is TRBV7-2, the J call TRBJ2-3; D is ambiguous. CDR3 length: 14 amino acids. Germline CDR1 and CDR2: SGHTA and FQGNSA. Trimming pared 2 bases from V and 6 bases from J, leaving 12 bases between.

This clonotype turned up a few times. This chain joins TRBV20-1 and TRBJ1-5, with D uncertain. CDR3 length: 14 amino acids. Germline V gene lookup returns CDR1 DFQATT and CDR2 SNEGSKA (reference sequence). V gave up 6 bases and J gave up 0 bases, with 12 bases separating them. The CDR3 DNA follows: TGCAGTGCGGAACCGCAGGATAGCAATCAGCCCCAGCATTTT. This sequence encodes CSAEPQDSNQPQHF.

There are a few counts of this clonotype. The chain combines TRBV7-2 with TRBJ1-6; D is undetermined. This CDR3 contains 12 residues. Germline assignment: CDR1 SGHTA and CDR2 FQGNSA. The ends were cut back, 5 bases at V and 10 bases at J, with 9 bases in the middle. The CDR3 nucleotides are TGTGCCAGCAGCACGGGGAGGTCACCCCTCCACTTT. Residues: CASSTGRSPLHF. The full variable domain, with the rest looked up from reference TRBV7-2 and TRBJ1-6, is GAGVSQSPSNKVTEKGKDVELRCDPISGHTALYWYRQSLGQGLEFLIYFQGNSAPDKSGLPSDRFSAERTGGSVSTLTIQRTQQEDSAVYLCASSTGRSPLHFGNGTRLTVT.

Here the CDR3 DNA reads TGTGCCAGCAGCTTAGGTTGGGCCAATGAGCAGTTCTTC. Protein: CASSLGWANEQFF. The chain couples TRBV7-2 to TRBJ2-1, with D hard to call. CDR1 SGHTA and CDR2 FQGNSA come from the germline V gene. This CDR3 is built from 13 residues. Trimming left V 1 base short and J 6 bases short, with 7 bases between. Using reference TRBV7-2 and TRBJ2-1 for the parts outside the CDR3, the full variable domain is GAGVSQSPSNKVTEKGKDVELRCDPISGHTALYWYRQSLGQGLEFLIYFQGNSAPDKSGLPSDRFSAERTGGSVSTLTIQRTQQEDSAVYLCASSLGWANEQFFGPGTRLTVL.

The V and J genes are TRBV9 and TRBJ1-5; possibly TRBD1 for D (6 bases). The CDR3 sequence is 14 residues long. V lost 3 bases and J 7 bases, leaving 14 bases between the germline ends. Germline V CDR1 and CDR2: SGDLS, YYNGEE. CDR3 nucleotide sequence: TGTGCCAGCAGCGAAGGGGTCAGGGGCCAGCCCCAGCATTTT. It specifies CASSEGVRGQPQHF.

The J gene is TRBJ1-6, the V gene TRBV3-1; D call uncertain. Looked up from germline, CDR1 is LGHDT and CDR2 is YNNKEL (reference sequence). The CDR3 is 13 residues long. Trimming pared 0 bases from V and 9 bases from J, leaving 6 bases between. CDR3 sequence reads: CASSQDRLSPLHF. The CDR3 nucleotides read TGTGCCAGCAGCCAAGATAGACTTTCACCCCTCCACTTT. Together with reference TRBV3-1 and TRBJ1-6, the CDR3 gives the full variable domain: DTAVSQTPKYLVTQMGNDKSIKCEQNLGHDTMYWYKQDSKKFLKIMFSYNNKELIINETVPNRFSPKSPDKAHLNLHINSLELGDSAVYFCASSQDRLSPLHFGNGTRLTVT.

This clonotype was detected a few times. This chain's CDR3 is CASSGGTGLYEQYF. The DNA for the CDR3 is TGTGCCAGCAGCGGAGGGACAGGCTTATACGAGCAGTACTTC. V and J are TRBV5-4 and TRBJ2-7; 8 positions agree with TRBD1. The CDR3 is 14 residues long. Germline lookup yields CDR1 SGHNT and CDR2 YYREEE (reference sequence). J gave up 4 bases and V 4 bases, and 7 bases lay outside the gene matches.

V usage is TRBV6-2 or TRBV6-3 and J usage is TRBJ1-2; D remains unclear. The CDR3 consists of 13 residues. Trimming cost V 2 bases and J 6 bases, with 10 bases left between them. The germline V gene has CDR1 MNHEY and CDR2 SVGEGT. DNA for the CDR3: TGTGCCAGCAGTTACCCGGCCAGCCATGGCTACACCTTC. The encoded protein is CASSYPASHGYTF.

This clonotype turned up a few times. The rearrangement links TRBV9 to TRBJ2-7; perhaps TRBD1 as D (7 bases). Trimming removed 4 bases from V and 4 bases from J, with 18 bases in between. Germline CDR1 reads SGDLS; CDR2 reads YYNGEE. The CDR3 consists of 15 residues. CDR3 amino acids: CASSPRAGQPYEQYF. CDR3 nucleotides: TGTGCCAGCAGCCCGAGGGCGGGACAGCCTTACGAGCAGTACTTC.

V is TRBV7-2 and J is TRBJ2-1; D is perhaps TRBD2 (5 bases). Germline V gene sequence: CDR1 SGHTA, CDR2 FQGNSA. V was cut by 0 bases and J by 8 bases, with 17 bases left in between. CDR3 length: 16 amino acids. This CDR3 reads CASSLARRAGIDEQFF. In DNA form, the CDR3 reads TGTGCCAGCAGCTTAGCGCGCCGGGCGGGTATCGATGAGCAGTTCTTC.

The V call is TRBV7-3, the J call TRBJ2-3, with a weak D call TRBD1 (5 bases). This CDR3 is 15 amino acids long. V lost 5 bases, J lost 1 base, and 13 bases lay in between. Per germline, CDR1 SGHTA and CDR2 FQGTGA. The CDR3 here is CASSPTTDRTDTQYF. CDR3 sequence (DNA): TGTGCCAGCAGCCCGACGACAGACCGCACAGATACGCAGTATTTT.

A few counts support this clonotype. The chain uses TRBV12-3 or TRBV12-4 and TRBJ2-7; D not certain. The CDR3 has 13 residues. The V end was cut by 4 bases, the J end by 8 bases, with 15 bases between. The CDR3 is CASSSPSVSQQYF. The CDR3 DNA sequence: TGTGCCAGCAGTTCCCCTTCGGTTTCACAGCAGTACTTC.

The chain recombines TRBV6-5 with TRBJ1-4; D is unresolved. V was trimmed by 0 bases and J by 7 bases, leaving 9 bases between them. Germline-derived CDR1 and CDR2 are MNHEY and SVGAGI. This CDR3 is 14 amino acids long. CDR3 region: CASSYSNGREKLFF. CDR3 nucleotide sequence: TGTGCCAGCAGTTACTCGAATGGACGTGAAAAACTGTTTTTT.

The rearrangement joins TRBV11-2 to TRBJ2-3; D gene unclear. The CDR3 consists of 13 residues. Trimming stripped 3 bases from V and 5 bases from J, with 9 bases between. Germline assignment: CDR1 SGHAT and CDR2 FQNNGV. The CDR3 DNA sequence: TGTGCCAGCAGCTTTAGGGCCGGAGATACGCAGTATTTT. It codes for CASSFRAGDTQYF.

The CDR3 spells CASSITGDGNQPQHF. CDR3 nucleotides: TGTGCCAGCAGTATTACAGGGGACGGTAATCAGCCCCAGCATTTT. The chain combines TRBV6-5 with TRBJ1-5; 7 bases align to TRBD1. Trimming removed 5 bases from V and 4 bases from J; junction bases left unmatched: 8. The CDR3 has 15 residues. CDR1 and CDR2 from the germline V gene are MNHEY and SVGAGI.

In this sample, this clonotype turned up a few times. The V gene is TRBV4-1, the J gene TRBJ2-4; D not certain. This CDR3 comprises 13 residues. Trimming removed 5 bases from V and 1 base from J, with 6 bases in between. The germline gives CDR1 MGHRA, CDR2 YSYEKL. CDR3 bases: TGCGCCAGCAGCGTGGGGGCCAAAAACATTCAGTACTTC. Its protein is CASSVGAKNIQYF.

Only a few counts were recorded for this clonotype. This CDR3 reads CASSYGTGGDTEAFF. The CDR3 DNA is TGTGCCAGCAGTTACGGGACAGGGGGGGACACTGAAGCTTTCTTT. The V gene is TRBV6-2 or TRBV6-3, the J gene TRBJ1-1; the match to TRBD1 covers 11 bases. This CDR3 contains 15 residues. Trimming cost V 2 bases and J 3 bases; bases outside gene matches: 2. From germline, CDR1 is MNHEY and CDR2 SVGEGT.

The rearrangement joins TRBV7-9 to TRBJ2-7, with 8 bases matching TRBD1. The CDR3 has 13 amino acids. Germline values: CDR1 SEHNR, CDR2 FQNEAQ (reference sequence). CDR3 nucleotide sequence: TGTTACCTTTCCCGGGACAGGACCTACGAGCAGTACTTC. Residues: CYLSRDRTYEQYF.

The V call is TRBV28, the J call TRBJ2-5, with D maybe TRBD2 (6 bases). V dropped 6 bases and J dropped 2 bases, with 13 bases sitting between them. Germline CDR1 and CDR2: MDHEN and SYDVKM. There are 14 residues in the CDR3. DNA for the CDR3: TGTGCCAGCAGACCCGGGACTGATCAAGAGACCCAGTACTTC. It codes for CASRPGTDQETQYF. Variable domain in full (rest from reference TRBV28 and TRBJ2-5): DVKVTQSSRYLVKRTGEKVFLECVQDMDHENMFWYRQDPGLGLRLIYFSYDVKMKEKGDIPEGYSVSREKKERFSLILESASTNQTSMYLCASRPGTDQETQYFGPGTRLLVL.

This clonotype was recorded a few times. The rearrangement links TRBV25-1 to TRBJ1-6; D unresolved. V was shortened by 5 bases and J by 14 bases, with 16 bases between the two germline ends. The germline V gene encodes CDR1 MGHDK and CDR2 SYGVNS. CDR3 length: 13 amino acids. The DNA of the CDR3 is TGTGCCAGCAGTCTCAGCCCTTACGGGGCCCTCCACTTT. Its protein is CASSLSPYGALHF.

The genes are TRBV27 and TRBJ2-3; the D is unclear. With 2 bases removed from V and 0 bases from J, the gap between germline ends came to 12 bases. The CDR3 has 16 amino acids. The germline CDR1 and CDR2 sequences are MNHEY and SMNVEV (reference sequence). The CDR3 sequence: CASSLGARSSTDTQYF. The CDR3 nucleotides read TGTGCCAGCAGTTTAGGAGCTAGGTCTAGCACAGATACGCAGTATTTT.

The chain has TRBV5-1 and TRBJ2-1, with 9 bases lining up with TRBD1. V trimming: 5 bases; J trimming: 5 bases; junction bases outside the gene matches: 5. The germline V gene encodes CDR1 SGHRS and CDR2 YFSETQ. The CDR3 is made up of 14 amino acids. CDR3: CASRGTGPNNEQFF. In nucleotides, the CDR3 is TGCGCCAGCAGAGGGACAGGGCCGAACAATGAGCAGTTCTTC.

The chain is built from TRBV6-4 and TRBJ2-5; D gene unclear. CDR1 MRHNA and CDR2 SNTAGT come from the germline V gene. Trimming left V 0 bases short and J 5 bases short, with 10 bases between. CDR3 length: 14 residues. CDR3 protein: CASSDSPERETQYF. CDR3 DNA sequence: TGTGCCAGCAGTGACTCCCCAGAAAGGGAGACCCAGTACTTC.

A few counts support this clonotype. The CDR3 DNA reads as TGTGCCAGTTCCGGGACACATTACGAGCAGTACTTC. The encoded protein is CASSGTHYEQYF. The genes are TRBV12-3 or TRBV12-4 and TRBJ2-7, with a weak D call TRBD1 (6 bases). The CDR3 is 12 residues long. V was clipped by 9 bases and J by 4 bases, with 13 bases between them.

The rearrangement joins TRBV6-2 or TRBV6-3 to TRBJ1-5, with TRBD1 matching 7 bases. This CDR3 region has 14 residues. Trimming at V came to 6 bases and at J to 3 bases, leaving 5 bases not matched to a gene. Per the germline V gene, CDR1 is MNHEY and CDR2 is SVGEGT. The CDR3: CASRQGGNNQPQHF. CDR3 sequence (DNA): TGTGCCAGCAGACAAGGGGGCAACAATCAGCCCCAGCATTTT.

V is TRBV6-5 and J is TRBJ2-6, with D possibly matching TRBD2 (5 bases). This CDR3 is built from 15 residues. V lost 7 bases and J lost 0, with 10 bases in between. CDR1 is MNHEY, CDR2 SVGAGI, per germline. This CDR3 is CASTRVISGANVLTF. The CDR3 DNA sequence: TGTGCCAGCACGCGGGTAATCTCTGGGGCCAACGTCCTGACTTTC.

The rearrangement uses TRBV5-1 and TRBJ1-3, with D unclear. The CDR3 is 14 amino acids. Trimming shortened V by 1 base and J by 0 bases, and 5 bases separated the two germline ends. CDR1 and CDR2 (germline): SGHRS, YFSETQ. CDR3 DNA: TGCGCCAGCAGCTTGACAGCCTCTGGAAACACCATATATTTT. It codes for CASSLTASGNTIYF. The full variable domain, in which reference TRBV5-1 and TRBJ1-3 provide the parts outside the CDR3, is KAGVTQTPRYLIKTRGQQVTLSCSPISGHRSVSWYQQTPGQGLQFLFEYFSETQRNKGNFPGRFSGRQFSNSRSEMNVSTLELGDSALYLCASSLTASGNTIYFGEGSWLTVV.